Following are 21 T cell receptor beta chains from one sample sequenced in a study of T cell responses to AZD1222 COVID-19 vaccine. Profiled with immunoSEQ multiplex PCR; TCRdb holds only in-frame clones, not every one. In the table there are over 95,000 clones, 88% of which are singletons. The source material was peripheral blood, sampled 28 days after the second AZD1222 dose. The receptors derive from an adult who received the AZD1222 COVID-19 vaccine.

This clone was recorded a few times. The chain has TRBV30 and TRBJ1-5; a weak D match, TRBD1 (6 bases). The ends were cut back, 5 bases at V and 3 bases at J, with 11 bases in the middle. The CDR3 is 13 residues long. In germline, CDR1 is GTSNPN, CDR2 SVGIG (reference sequence). CDR3 DNA sequence: TGTGCCTGGGACCAGGGGTACAATCAGCCCCAGCATTTT. Encoded protein: CAWDQGYNQPQHF.

This chain uses TRBV15 with TRBJ2-5; 8 bases align to TRBD2. The ends lost 5 bases at V and 7 bases at J; junction bases unmatched: 6. CDR3 length: 13 amino acids. Per the germline V gene, CDR1 is LNHNV and CDR2 is YYDKDF (reference sequence). The CDR3 DNA reads TGTGCCACCAGCGTGAGCGGGAGTCGGACCCAGTACTTC. Translating it yields CATSVSGSRTQYF.

V and J are TRBV4-1 and TRBJ1-6; D unresolved. Germline assignment: CDR1 MGHRA and CDR2 YSYEKL. V was trimmed by 5 bases and J by 6 bases, leaving 14 bases between them. The CDR3 has 15 residues. For the CDR3, the DNA is TGCGCCAGCAGCGCCCAACCGCTTAGTAATTCACCCCTCCACTTT. Amino acids: CASSAQPLSNSPLHF.

The chain has TRBV5-5 and TRBJ2-5; 9 bases align to TRBD2. Trimming took 0 bases from V and 3 from J; bases not matched to a gene: 9. This CDR3 spans 17 amino acids. CDR1 is SGHKS and CDR2 is YYEKEE in the germline V gene (reference sequence). Here the CDR3 DNA reads TGTGCCAGCAGCTTGGACCCCGCGGGAGGGGGAAAAGAGACCCAGTACTTC. It specifies CASSLDPAGGGKETQYF.

This sequence joins TRBV5-1 and TRBJ1-4, with TRBD1 matching over 11 bases. Looked up from germline, CDR1 is SGHRS and CDR2 is YFSETQ. V gave up 4 bases and J gave up 3 bases; unmatched junction bases: 5. This CDR3 has 16 amino acids. DNA of the CDR3: TGCGCCAGCAGCGTCGGACAGGGGGCTTCTAATGAAAAACTGTTTTTT. This encodes CASSVGQGASNEKLFF.

This rearrangement joins TRBV7-3 to TRBJ2-1, with TRBD2 matching 12 bases. CDR1 is SGHTA and CDR2 is FQGTGA in the germline V gene. The CDR3 extends over 17 amino acids. The junction had 10 bases not matched to a gene; V was cut back by 1 base and J by 9 bases. The CDR3 sequence: CASSLSILAGGPREQFF. The CDR3 DNA reads TGTGCCAGCAGCTTAAGTATCCTAGCGGGAGGGCCTCGTGAGCAGTTCTTC.

The chain has TRBV3-1 (or the pseudogene TRBV3-2) and TRBJ2-7; D possibly matches TRBD1 or TRBD2 (5 bases each). From germline, CDR1 is LGHDT and CDR2 YNNKEL (reference sequence). V was clipped by 6 bases and J by 2 bases, with 14 bases between them. The CDR3 spans 14 residues. As DNA, the CDR3 is TGTGCCAGCAGTCAGATGTTGGGGGCCTACGAGCAGTACTTC. It is translated as CASSQMLGAYEQYF.

In nucleotides, the CDR3 is TGTGCCAGCAGCCTGGGACAGGGATTGTACGAGCAGTACTTC. It translates to CASSLGQGLYEQYF. The gene calls are TRBV5-6 and TRBJ2-7; 9 bases match TRBD1. Germline V gene lookup returns CDR1 SGHDT and CDR2 YYEEEE. This CDR3 has 14 residues. V gave up 4 bases and J gave up 4 bases; unmatched junction bases: 6.

The chain employs TRBV19 and TRBJ2-4, with D perhaps TRBD1 or TRBD2 (6 bases each). V gave up 7 bases and J gave up 3 bases, with 13 bases separating them. Looked up from germline, CDR1 is LNHDA and CDR2 is SQIVND (reference sequence). CDR3 length equals 14 residues. The CDR3 region is CASIPGGSKNIQYF. The CDR3 DNA sequence: TGTGCCAGTATCCCCGGGGGCAGCAAAAACATTCAGTACTTC.

The chain employs TRBV5-8 and TRBJ2-1; D gene unclear. Germline loops: CDR1 SGHTS, CDR2 YDEGEE. Trimming cost V 4 bases and J 0 bases, with 11 bases left between them. The CDR3 is 15 amino acids. The CDR3 DNA is TGTGCCAGCAGCCCCTTCTTAAGCTCCTACAATGAGCAGTTCTTC. This gives the protein CASSPFLSSYNEQFF. Full variable domain (outside the CDR3, taken from reference TRBV5-8 and TRBJ2-1): EAGVTQSPTHLIKTRGQQATLRCSPISGHTSVYWYQQALGLGLQFLLWYDEGEERNRGNFPPRFSGRQFPNYSSELNVNALELEDSALYLCASSPFLSSYNEQFFGPGTRLTVL.

The chain carries TRBV7-8 and TRBJ1-2; weak D call: TRBD1 (5 bases). The CDR3 runs to 15 residues. The ends were cut back, 0 bases at V and 4 bases at J, with 12 bases in the middle. Looked up from germline, CDR1 is SGHVS and CDR2 is FQNEAQ. The CDR3 spells CASSLARGIPYGYTF. CDR3 DNA: TGTGCCAGCAGCTTAGCGCGGGGGATTCCCTATGGCTACACCTTC.

This rearrangement joins TRBV7-9 to TRBJ1-4; the D gene is possibly TRBD1 (5 bases). Germline V gives CDR1 SEHNR, CDR2 FQNEAQ (reference sequence). Trimming shortened V by 1 base and J by 4 bases, and 10 bases separated the two germline ends. CDR3 length: 15 residues. CDR3 protein: CASSLEGQGNEKLFF. CDR3 nucleotide sequence: TGTGCCAGCAGCTTAGAGGGCCAGGGTAATGAAAAACTGTTTTTT. The complete variable domain, with remaining parts taken from reference TRBV7-9 and TRBJ1-4, reads DTGVSQNPRHKITKRGQNVTFRCDPISEHNRLYWYRQTLGQGPEFLTYFQNEAQLEKSRLLSDRFSAERPKGSFSTLEIQRTEQGDSAMYLCASSLEGQGNEKLFFGSGTQLSVL.

This chain joins TRBV28 and TRBJ1-2; 9 bases are a match to TRBD1. The ends lost 2 bases at V and 4 bases at J; junction bases unmatched: 5. CDR1 and CDR2 (germline): MDHEN, SYDVKM. The CDR3 loop spans 15 amino acids. CDR3 DNA: TGTGCCAGCAGTTTACCACAGGGGGCTGGCTATGGCTACACCTTC. Translating it yields CASSLPQGAGYGYTF.

A single count supports this clone. The CDR3 reads CASSLKDRGKYNEQFF. The DNA for the CDR3 is TGTGCCAGCAGCTTAAAAGACAGGGGGAAGTACAATGAGCAGTTCTTC. The rearrangement uses TRBV5-6 and TRBJ2-1; 9 nucleotides line up with TRBD1. V lost 2 bases, J lost 4 bases, and 7 bases stayed unmatched. This CDR3 contains 16 residues. CDR1 is SGHDT, CDR2 YYEEEE, per germline.

CDR3: CAWSVGNTIYF. The CDR3 coding sequence is TGTGCCTGGAGTGTCGGAAACACCATATATTTT. The chain has TRBV30 and TRBJ1-3; D is ambiguous. V was trimmed by 0 bases and J by 4 bases, leaving 1 base between them. The V gene's germline CDR1 is GTSNPN and CDR2 SVGIG (reference sequence). The CDR3 consists of 11 residues.

This rearrangement joins TRBV6-6 to TRBJ2-3; 9 bases fit TRBD2. The V gene's germline CDR1 is MNHNY and CDR2 SVGAGI (reference sequence). The junction had 5 bases not matched to a gene; V was cut back by 2 bases and J by 2 bases. CDR3 size: 16 residues. The CDR3 here is CASSYTSGRFTDTQYF. The CDR3 DNA reads as TGTGCCAGCAGTTACACGAGCGGGAGGTTCACAGATACGCAGTATTTT.

This chain uses TRBV27 with TRBJ2-7; D is ambiguous. Germline lookup yields CDR1 MNHEY and CDR2 SMNVEV (reference sequence). Trimming pared 7 bases from V and 3 bases from J, leaving 13 bases between. The CDR3 totals 13 residues. CDR3 in amino acids: CASISLFGYEQYF. In nucleotides, the CDR3 is TGTGCCAGCATCAGTTTGTTTGGCTACGAGCAGTACTTC.

The V gene is TRBV6-5, the J gene TRBJ2-7; D gene unclear. The CDR3 is 14 amino acids. Deletions cut 7 bases from V and 3 bases from J, with 16 bases between. Germline assignment: CDR1 MNHEY and CDR2 SVGAGI. CDR3 nucleotide sequence: TGTGCCAGCACCCCACAGACCCGTTACTACGAGCAGTACTTC. It is translated as CASTPQTRYYEQYF.

V and J are TRBV27 and TRBJ2-3; either TRBD1 or TRBD2 may supply D (5 bases each). CDR1 is MNHEY, CDR2 SMNVEV, per germline (reference sequence). This CDR3 region has 16 residues. Trimming left V 3 bases short and J 1 base short, with 14 bases between. CDR3 region: CASSLAGSLGTDTQYF. CDR3 bases: TGTGCCAGCAGTTTGGCAGGGAGTTTGGGCACAGATACGCAGTATTTT.

The chain combines TRBV27 with TRBJ1-6; TRBD1 might be the D (6 bases). Trimming pared 6 bases from V and 7 bases from J, leaving 22 bases between. The CDR3 runs 17 residues. Germline CDR1 is MNHEY and CDR2 is SMNVEV (reference sequence). The CDR3 sequence: CASRIKAQGLANSPLHF. DNA of the CDR3: TGTGCCAGCAGGATCAAGGCCCAGGGGCTTGCCAATTCACCCCTCCACTTT.

Regarding this clone: The junction differs from germline at one of its ends, possibly a read error. V gene TRBV20-1 combines with J gene TRBJ2-7, with TRBD2 matching over 11 bases. CDR3 length: 12 amino acids. CDR1 is DFQATT, CDR2 SNEGSKA, per germline (reference sequence). This CDR3 reads CSASGGGTSGHF. The CDR3 coding sequence is TGCAGTGCTAGTGGGGGCGGGACTAGCGGCCACTTC.